These 19 T cell receptor beta chains were sequenced from one sample in a study of cytomegalovirus exposure and HLA in healthy donors. The PCR was carried out with 60 Vbeta primers and 13 Jbeta primers. Here immunoSEQ multiplex PCR was the method, and the copy in TCRdb shows in-frame clones only, minus some. The repertoire holds some 150,000 clones, with about 60% as singletons. Sample: PBMCs. The receptors come from a woman in her fifties or sixties in good health and CMV-seropositive.

The V call is TRBV30, the J call TRBJ1-1, with D tentatively TRBD1 (5 bases). CDR1 and CDR2 (germline): GTSNPN, SVGIG (reference sequence). The ends were cut back, 0 bases at V and 8 bases at J, with 10 bases in the middle. This CDR3 comprises 12 residues. DNA of the CDR3: TGTGCCTGGAGTGTGGGGGGGGAAGAAGCTTTCTTT. Translation gives CAWSVGGEEAFF.

This clone was counted a few times. The rearrangement links TRBV28 to TRBJ2-7; TRBD1 agrees at 8 bases. CDR1 and CDR2 (germline): MDHEN, SYDVKM. The CDR3 has 14 amino acids. V was clipped by 8 bases and J by 7 bases; unmatched bases: 13. The CDR3 reads CASSFQDRVMEQYF. The CDR3 DNA is TGTGCCAGCTCTTTCCAGGACAGGGTAATGGAGCAGTACTTC.

J is TRBJ1-1 and V is TRBV28; TRBD1 is a possible D gene (6 bases). Germline CDR1 is MDHEN and CDR2 is SYDVKM. The CDR3 totals 16 residues. V lost 6 bases, J lost 0 bases, and 17 bases lay in between. CDR3 in DNA: TGTGCCAGCAGCGAAGGGGGGGGCAGATTGAACACTGAAGCTTTCTTT. Its protein product is CASSEGGGRLNTEAFF.

This clone has more than one count but fewer than ten. The chain links TRBV7-2 to TRBJ2-5, with TRBD1 identical over 8 bases. CDR3 length: 17 residues. The germline V gene encodes CDR1 SGHTA and CDR2 FQGNSA. Germline trimming cut 1 base from V and 5 bases from J; bases unmatched to any gene: 12. The CDR3 region has the DNA TGTGCCAGCAGCTTAGTTTCGACAGGGGCGGTTAGGGAGACCCAGTACTTC. Translation gives CASSLVSTGAVRETQYF.

The V call is TRBV19, the J call TRBJ1-3; 9 positions match TRBD1. V dropped 9 bases and J dropped 1; count of bases not matched to a gene: 7. CDR1 and CDR2 (germline): LNHDA, SQIVND (reference sequence). The CDR3 sequence is 15 residues long. The CDR3 loop is CASRDRDVSGNTIYF. The CDR3 DNA follows: TGTGCCAGCAGGGACAGGGACGTATCTGGAAACACCATATATTTT. Complete variable domain (other parts from reference TRBV19 and TRBJ1-3): DGGITQSPKYLFRKEGQNVTLSCEQNLNHDAMYWYRQDPGQGLRLIYYSQIVNDFQKGDIAEGYSVSREKKESFPLTVTSAQKNPTAFYLCASRDRDVSGNTIYFGEGSWLTVV.

This clone occurred a few times. This chain links TRBV5-6 with TRBJ1-3, with D possibly matching TRBD1 (5 bases). The CDR3 is made up of 12 amino acids. V lost 0 bases to trimming and J lost 12 bases, with 10 bases between them. Germline V gene lookup returns CDR1 SGHDT and CDR2 YYEEEE. CDR3 protein: CASSLEGKGIYF. CDR3 nucleotide sequence: TGTGCCAGCAGCTTGGAGGGGAAGGGCATATATTTT. The full variable domain, rest sourced from reference TRBV5-6 and TRBJ1-3, is DAGVTQSPTHLIKTRGQQVTLRCSPKSGHDTVSWYQQALGQGPQFIFQYYEEEERQRGNFPDRFSGHQFPNYSSELNVNALLLGDSALYLCASSLEGKGIYFGEGSWLTVV.

As regards this clone: At one boundary the junction diverges from the germline segment, which might be a read error. This chain uses TRBV29-1 with TRBJ2-3; TRBD2 aligns across 8 bases. Per germline, CDR1 SQVTM and CDR2 ANQGSEA. The CDR3 is 14 residues long. The CDR3 DNA reads TGCAGCGTTGCCCTAGCGGGTGCCACAAATACGCAGTCTTTT. Its translation: CSVALAGATNTQSF.

This clone has only a few counts. The V call is TRBV11-2, the J call TRBJ2-3; D may be TRBD2 (5 bases). Deletions cut 1 base from V and 2 bases from J, with 13 bases between. The length of the CDR3 is 16 residues. The germline CDR1 and CDR2 sequences are SGHAT and FQNNGV. The CDR3 DNA reads as TGTGCCAGCAGCTTAGTGGCTAGCCTCCTCACAGATACGCAGTATTTT. Amino acids: CASSLVASLLTDTQYF.

To note about this clone: A junction end diverges from the germline sequence, so it may reflect a read error. This sequence joins TRBV5-1 and TRBJ2-1, with 13 bases aligning to TRBD2. This CDR3 comprises 16 residues. Germline V lookup: CDR1 SGHRS, CDR2 YFSETQ. CDR3 sequence reads: CASGFSGLAGINEQFF. The CDR3 DNA reads as TGCGCCAGCGGCTTCTCGGGACTAGCGGGAATCAATGAGCAGTTCTTC.

The chain is built from TRBV18 and TRBJ2-7; 10 bases align to TRBD2. Germline CDR1 and CDR2: KGHSH and LQKENI. V trimming: 4 bases; J trimming: 2 bases; junction bases outside the gene matches: 2. CDR3 size: 14 residues. The CDR3 reads CASSLGTSAYEQYF. CDR3 coding DNA: TGTGCCAGCTCACTAGGGACTAGCGCCTACGAGCAGTACTTC.

This chain joins TRBV7-3 and TRBJ1-1, with 9 bases lining up with TRBD1. The CDR3 is 15 residues long. Germline CDR1 reads SGHTA; CDR2 reads FQGTGA. V gave up 3 bases and J gave up 2 bases; unmatched junction bases: 4. The CDR3 bases are TGTGCCAGCAGCTTGGACAGGGGACCAAACACTGAAGCTTTCTTT. As protein: CASSLDRGPNTEAFF.

The genes are TRBV27 and TRBJ2-5; 15 positions agree with TRBD2. The CDR3 is 16 amino acids. Trimming took 5 bases from V and 4 from J; bases not matched to a gene: 5. Germline V gene data show CDR1 as MNHEY and CDR2 as SMNVEV (reference sequence). This CDR3 reads CASSPQGLAGGETQYF. For the CDR3, the DNA is TGTGCCAGCAGTCCCCAGGGACTAGCGGGAGGAGAGACCCAGTACTTC.

This clone was counted between two and nine times. The gene calls are TRBV4-3 and TRBJ1-2, with D perhaps TRBD1 (5 bases). Per germline, CDR1 LGHNA and CDR2 YSLEER. This CDR3 region has 15 residues. The V and J ends lost 0 bases and 3 bases respectively, with 11 bases between them. The CDR3: CASSQDPGMDYGYTF. DNA for the CDR3: TGCGCCAGCAGCCAAGACCCAGGGATGGACTATGGCTACACCTTC.

The CDR3 DNA follows: TGTGCCAGCAACCCCGGGCAGGGAAGCACTGAAGCTTTCTTT. It codes for CASNPGQGSTEAFF. The chain recombines TRBV28 with TRBJ1-1; perhaps TRBD1 as D (5 bases). The V end lost 7 bases, the J end lost 4 bases, and 16 bases lay between the germline ends. Germline V gene data show CDR1 as MDHEN and CDR2 as SYDVKM. The CDR3 runs to 14 residues.

The J gene is TRBJ2-7, the V gene TRBV7-9, with no clear D. V was pared by 9 bases and J by 7 bases, with 22 bases between. There are 14 residues in the CDR3. CDR1 and CDR2 from the germline V gene are SEHNR and FQNEAQ (reference sequence). This CDR3 is CASSLASTSREQYF. In nucleotides, the CDR3 is TGTGCCAGTTCCTTGGCCAGTACAAGTCGAGAGCAGTACTTC.

This clone has a handful of counts. The chain has TRBV9 and TRBJ1-1, with D unclear. This CDR3 has 12 residues. Germline V gene lookup returns CDR1 SGDLS and CDR2 YYNGEE. The V and J ends lost 3 bases and 1 base respectively, with 4 bases between them. CDR3 coding DNA: TGTGCCAGCAGCGCAGAGAACACTGAAGCTTTCTTT. Translating it yields CASSAENTEAFF.

The chain carries TRBV9 and TRBJ1-4, with D unclear. V was pared by 4 bases and J by 10 bases, with 17 bases between. This CDR3 contains 14 residues. Germline CDR1 and CDR2: SGDLS and YYNGEE. CDR3 sequence (DNA): TGTGCCAGCAGCCCCTTGGCAGACTTCGGAAAACTGTTTTTT. It translates to CASSPLADFGKLFF.

The chain couples TRBV19 to TRBJ2-7, with unresolved D. Trimming stripped 2 bases from V and 3 bases from J, with 8 bases between. The CDR3 is 13 residues long. Germline CDR1 reads LNHDA; CDR2 reads SQIVND (reference sequence). CDR3 region: CASSIYHSYEQYF. The CDR3 nucleotides read TGTGCCAGTAGTATATATCACAGCTACGAGCAGTACTTC.

The rearrangement links TRBV19 to TRBJ2-4; the D gene is possibly TRBD2 (6 bases). Trimming left V 6 bases short and J 2 bases short, with 14 bases between. This CDR3 has 15 amino acids. The V gene's germline CDR1 is LNHDA and CDR2 SQIVND (reference sequence). CDR3 sequence (DNA): TGTGCCAGTAGCATACTCGGAGGGCCCAAAAACATTCAGTACTTC. Its protein is CASSILGGPKNIQYF.